Below are 3 T cell receptor beta chains sequenced from a single sample in a study of cytomegalovirus exposure and HLA in healthy donors. With 60 Vbeta and 13 Jbeta primers, the PCR was carried out. Repertoires were generated with immunoSEQ multiplex PCR, while TCRdb's copy carries only in-frame clones and drops some. Of around 100,000 clones detected, roughly 82% appear once; the ten largest clones hold more than 0.95%. Sequencing was done on a sample of PBMCs. The receptors stem from a woman under 30 in good health and CMV-seronegative.

The V and J genes are TRBV28 and TRBJ1-4; D ambiguous. The V and J ends lost 3 bases and 0 bases respectively, with 8 bases between them. Germline V gives CDR1 MDHEN, CDR2 SYDVKM. CDR3 length equals 15 residues. The CDR3 sequence: CASSFLRTTNEKLFF. The CDR3 coding sequence is TGTGCCAGCAGTTTCTTGCGAACAACTAATGAAAAACTGTTTTTT.

The rearrangement links TRBV4-1 to TRBJ2-7; 7 bases agree with TRBD1. Germline CDR1 MGHRA, CDR2 YSYEKL. The CDR3 loop spans 15 amino acids. V was clipped by 2 bases and J by 2 bases; unmatched bases: 6. The CDR3 is CASSQISQGAYEQYF. CDR3 in DNA: TGCGCCAGCAGCCAAATAAGTCAGGGGGCCTACGAGCAGTACTTC.

The rearrangement joins TRBV30 to TRBJ1-2; D not certain. This CDR3 contains 15 residues. The V gene's germline CDR1 is GTSNPN and CDR2 SVGIG (reference sequence). Trimming removed 3 bases from V and 1 base from J, with 15 bases in between. DNA of the CDR3: TGTGCCTGGAGCAAGCGGGCAGAGGTTAACTATGGCTACACCTTC. This encodes CAWSKRAEVNYGYTF.